Listed below are T cell receptor beta chains from one sample, sequenced in a study of neoadjuvant anti-PD-1 for oral cavity cancer. Measured with immunoSEQ multiplex PCR; TCRdb has only the in-frame clones, and not every one. Of more than 12,000 clones detected, less than 85% appear once; the ten largest clones hold around 2.9%. The source material was PBMCs, sampled before nivolumab (anti-PD-1) treatment. Source of these receptors: a person aged 40-85 years with oral cavity squamous cell carcinoma. Both conserved end residues are part of each CDR3. Each record gives: clone size, V gene, J gene, D gene, CDR3 DNA, CDR3 protein. A D gene is named only where the DNA matches it firmly. The listing skips clone size in some rows; elsewhere it reads once, few, many or a size class.

.	TRBV25-1	TRBJ2-1	TRBD2	TGTGCCAGCAGGGCTTCTGGGGGGGGGAATGAGCAGTTCTTC	CASRASGGGNEQFF
.	TRBV30	TRBJ1-1	.	TGTGCCTGGAGTGTGGGATTGAACACTGAAGCTTTCTTT	CAWSVGLNTEAFF
.	TRBV6-5	TRBJ2-7	TRBD2	TGTGCCAGCTGGGCGGGAGTCCACGCCGAGCAGTACTTC	CASWAGVHAEQYF
.	TRBV10-2	TRBJ1-1	.	TGCGCCAGCAGAGGACCGGCGAACACTGAAGCTTTCTTT	CASRGPANTEAFF
.	TRBV2	TRBJ1-6	TRBD1	TGTGCGACCGGGACAGGGAGTTCACCCCTCCACTTT	CATGTGSSPLHF
.	TRBV11-2	TRBJ1-1	.	TGTGCCAGCAGCTTAGTACAGACGAACACTGAAGCTTTCTTT	CASSLVQTNTEAFF
.	TRBV7-8	TRBJ2-3	.	TGTGCCAGCAGCTTAGCGCGGATAGGCACAGATACGCAGTATTTT	CASSLARIGTDTQYF
.	TRBV2	TRBJ1-5	.	TGTGCCAGCAGTGACACCGACGGGAATCAGCCCCAGCATTTT	CASSDTDGNQPQHF
.	TRBV30	TRBJ1-1	.	TGTGCCTGGAGTGTCGGGGGACGCACTGAAGCTTTCTTT	CAWSVGGRTEAFF
.	TRBV4-1	TRBJ2-3	TRBD2	TGCGCCAGCAGCCAAGAAGGTTCTAGCGGGCGGGCAGATACGCAGTATTTT	CASSQEGSSGRADTQYF
few	TRBV2	TRBJ1-5	TRBD1	TGTGCCAGCAGTCACGGACAGGGTAGCAATCAGCCCCAGCATTTT	CASSHGQGSNQPQHF
.	TRBV29-1	TRBJ2-1	TRBD2	TGCAGCGGGCATCGGCGGGAGGGAATCTACAATGAGCAGTTCTTC	CSGHRREGIYNEQFF
few	TRBV6-5	TRBJ1-2	.	TGTGCCAGCAGTTATTCTTTTGACCTTGGCTACACCTTC	CASSYSFDLGYTF
few	TRBV7-2	TRBJ2-7	.	TGTGCCAGCAGCTTAGGCGGGCGCCTGTACGAGCAGTACTTC	CASSLGGRLYEQYF
.	TRBV5-1	TRBJ1-3	.	TGCGCCAGCAGCACCGGGGAGGCTGGAAACACCATATATTTT	CASSTGEAGNTIYF
few	TRBV6-5	TRBJ2-7	TRBD1	TGTGCCAGCAGGGGCACAGGGGGAACTGCTTACGAGCAGTACTTC	CASRGTGGTAYEQYF
.	TRBV27	TRBJ2-7	TRBD1	TGTGCCAGCAGTTTATACGACAGGGCGGGCGAGCAGTACTTC	CASSLYDRAGEQYF
.	TRBV5-1	TRBJ1-1	.	TGCGCCAGCAGCTTGGACGTGAACACTGAAGCTTTCTTT	CASSLDVNTEAFF
.	TRBV11-2	TRBJ1-3	TRBD1	TGTGCCAGCAGCTCTCCCAGGGGGCCTGGAAACACCATATATTTT	CASSSPRGPGNTIYF